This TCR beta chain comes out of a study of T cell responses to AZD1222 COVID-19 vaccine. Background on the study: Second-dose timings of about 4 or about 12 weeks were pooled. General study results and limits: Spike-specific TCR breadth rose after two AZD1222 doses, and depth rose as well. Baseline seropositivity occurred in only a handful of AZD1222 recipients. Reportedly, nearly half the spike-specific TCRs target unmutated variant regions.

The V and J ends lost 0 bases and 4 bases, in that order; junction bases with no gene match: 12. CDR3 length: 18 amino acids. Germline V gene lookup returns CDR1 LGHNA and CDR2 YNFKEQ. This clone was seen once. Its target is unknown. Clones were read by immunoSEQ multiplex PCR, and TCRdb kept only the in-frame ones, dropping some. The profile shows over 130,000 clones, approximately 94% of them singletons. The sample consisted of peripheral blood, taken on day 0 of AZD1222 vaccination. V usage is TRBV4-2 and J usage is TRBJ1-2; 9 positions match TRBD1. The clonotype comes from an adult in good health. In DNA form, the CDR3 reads TGTGCCAGCAGCCAAGATCAGTTCCGGGACAGGGCAGGCTATGGCTACACCTTC. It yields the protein CASSQDQFRDRAGYGYTF.